This T cell receptor beta chain came from a study of molecular identifiers for immune sequencing clone quantification. This clonotype was detected ten times or more. Generation of bulk TCR libraries relied on previously described methods and listed TCR primers. TCRdb analysed the PCR reads with MiXCR anew, one entry per CDR3 protein. The table has about 640,000 distinct CDR3 sequences, 15% to 20% seen once; the top ten hold 0.85%. With 1 base removed from V and 5 bases from J, the gap between germline ends came to 14 bases. CDR3 length: 15 amino acids. Germline V lookup: CDR1 SEHNR, CDR2 FQNEAQ (reference sequence).

Sequencing was performed on naive CD8+ T cells from blood, with Jurkat cell RNA spiked in. Subset described: FACS-sorted CD8+CD4-CCR7+CD45RA+ naive T cells. This rearrangement joins TRBV7-9 to TRBJ2-5; weak D call: TRBD2 (6 bases). The TCR originated in a human donor in good health. Some libraries in this study had Jurkat cell RNA spiked in. CDR3 coding DNA: TGTGCCAGCAGCTTAGTTGCAGCGGAGGGGGAGACCCAGTACTTC. The encoded protein is CASSLVAAEGETQYF.